This is a list of T cell receptor beta chains from one sample in a study of shared clonotypes between healthy human individuals. This table comes from immunoSEQ multiplex PCR, and its TCRdb copy is limited to in-frame clones, with some not included. The sample shows 1,500,000 or so clones, roughly 96% of them seen only once. The sequenced material came from naive CD4+ T cells sorted from blood. These receptors were taken from a young man in good health. Each CDR3 is given with its conserved first and last residue. D genes are given only for firm matches. Clone size is stated in some rows and not others, as once, few, many or a class when expanded.

CDR3 protein	CDR3 DNA	D gene	clone size	J gene	V gene
CATSRKALGVAGANVLTF	TGTGCCACCAGCAGGAAAGCACTAGGGGTCGCTGGGGCCAACGTCCTGACTTTC	-	-	TRBJ2-6	TRBV15
CASSYLAGVDEQYF	TGCGCCAGCAGTTACCTAGCGGGAGTCGACGAGCAGTACTTC	TRBD2	once	TRBJ2-7	TRBV5-1
CASFRAQNEKLFF	TGTGCCAGCTTCCGAGCCCAGAATGAAAAACTGTTTTTT	-	-	TRBJ1-4	TRBV18
CASSEYSAVASTDTQYF	TGTGCCAGCAGTGAGTATTCGGCAGTGGCTAGCACAGATACGCAGTATTTT	-	-	TRBJ2-3	TRBV6-1
CASSILIGAGTDTQYF	TGTGCCAGTAGTATCCTTATAGGGGCGGGCACAGATACGCAGTATTTT	-	-	TRBJ2-3	TRBV19
CASSVGSGKTDTQYF	TGTGCCAGCAGCGTAGGGAGCGGGAAGACAGATACGCAGTATTTT	TRBD2	-	TRBJ2-3	TRBV9
CASSLAWWENYGYTF	TGCGCCAGCAGCTTGGCGTGGTGGGAGAACTATGGCTACACCTTC	-	-	TRBJ1-2	TRBV5-1
CASSQEASGRNEQFF	TGTGCCAGCAGTCAGGAGGCTAGCGGGAGGAATGAGCAGTTCTTC	TRBD2	-	TRBJ2-1	TRBV11-3
CASSLLAGEGGGYTF	TGTGCCAGCAGCTTACTTGCAGGGGAAGGGGGTGGCTACACCTTC	-	once	TRBJ1-2	TRBV7-3
CATSREGEFRGSSYEQYF	TGTGCCACCAGCAGAGAAGGGGAGTTTCGGGGATCCTCCTACGAGCAGTACTTC	-	-	TRBJ2-7	TRBV15
CASRGLGPYEQYF	TGTGCCAGCCGAGGGCTAGGGCCTTACGAGCAGTACTTC	-	-	TRBJ2-7	TRBV6-5
CASSIEGVSNQPQHF	TGTGCCAGTAGTATAGAGGGGGTTAGCAATCAGCCCCAGCATTTT	-	few	TRBJ1-5	TRBV19
CASSTTTANNQPQHF	TGTGCCAGCAGCACCACGACAGCTAACAATCAGCCCCAGCATTTT	-	few	TRBJ1-5	TRBV11-2
CASSQNHQPQHF	TGTGCCAGCAGCCAAAACCATCAGCCCCAGCATTTT	-	-	TRBJ1-5	TRBV11-2
CASSSRQGATGELFF	TGTGCCAGCAGCTCCCGACAGGGGGCGACCGGGGAGCTGTTTTTT	TRBD1	-	TRBJ2-2	TRBV7-8
CASSITAGISGANVLTF	TGTGCCAGTAGTATTACCGCCGGGATCTCTGGGGCCAACGTCCTGACTTTC	-	-	TRBJ2-6	TRBV19
CASTLQTSGGSQYF	TGTGCCAGCACTCTCCAGACTAGCGGTGGGTCGCAGTATTTT	TRBD2	-	TRBJ2-3	TRBV7-2
CASSESAGQGTDTQYF	TGTGCCAGCAGTGAGAGCGCGGGACAAGGCACAGATACGCAGTATTTT	-	-	TRBJ2-3	TRBV6-1
CASSDDGPLYNEQFF	TGTGCCAGCAGTGACGACGGACCCCTCTACAATGAGCAGTTCTTC	-	-	TRBJ2-1	TRBV2
CASSRRGGELHEQYF	TGTGCCAGCAGCCGCAGGGGGGGGGAGTTACACGAGCAGTACTTC	-	-	TRBJ2-7	TRBV6-4
CASSPGTAGSLYGYTF	TGTGCCAGCTCACCGGGGACAGCCGGGAGTCTCTATGGCTACACCTTC	TRBD1	-	TRBJ1-2	TRBV18
CASSPTGTGQTGELFF	TGTGCCAGCTCACCAACCGGGACAGGGCAAACCGGGGAGCTGTTTTTT	TRBD1	-	TRBJ2-2	TRBV18
CASSLSRGSDGYTF	TGTGCCAGCAGCTTATCCCGGGGCTCCGATGGCTACACCTTC	-	-	TRBJ1-2	TRBV7-2
CASSPEGSQETQYF	TGTGCCAGCAGCCCCGAGGGATCTCAGGAGACCCAGTACTTC	-	-	TRBJ2-5	TRBV7-9
CASSQSRETDTQYF	TGCGCCAGCAGTCAATCAAGGGAAACAGATACGCAGTATTTT	-	-	TRBJ2-3	TRBV23-1
CASGLVLGGSGVRTGELFF	TGTGCTAGTGGTTTGGTACTAGGGGGATCGGGAGTTCGTACCGGGGAGCTGTTTTTT	-	once	TRBJ2-2	TRBV12-5
CASIPLQGGGYTF	TGTGCCAGCATCCCCCTTCAGGGAGGAGGCTACACCTTC	-	-	TRBJ1-2	TRBV6-1
CASSTQGPGANVLTF	TGTGCCAGCAGCACTCAGGGCCCCGGGGCCAACGTCCTGACTTTC	-	-	TRBJ2-6	TRBV7-9
CASSPLGLLNTGELFF	TGTGCCAGCAGCCCCCTGGGGCTTTTGAACACCGGGGAGCTGTTTTTT	-	-	TRBJ2-2	TRBV5-6
CASSQTGTAGGRTDTQYF	TGCGCCAGCAGCCAGACCGGTACAGCGGGAGGGCGGACAGATACGCAGTATTTT	TRBD2	-	TRBJ2-3	TRBV4-1
CASKLAGGPNHNEQFF	TGTGCCAGCAAACTAGCGGGAGGGCCGAATCACAATGAGCAGTTCTTC	TRBD2	-	TRBJ2-1	TRBV28
CASSSDSSNQPQHF	TGTGCCAGCAGCTCCGACAGTAGCAATCAGCCCCAGCATTTT	-	-	TRBJ1-5	TRBV5-6
CAIAQGENTDTQYF	TGTGCCATCGCTCAGGGTGAAAACACAGATACGCAGTATTTT	-	once	TRBJ2-3	TRBV10-3
CASSLLIVLIYNEQFF	TGTGCCAGCAGCTTGTTGATCGTCCTAATTTACAATGAGCAGTTCTTC	-	-	TRBJ2-1	TRBV5-8
CAWAPSPWANEKLFF	TGTGCCTGGGCCCCTTCTCCGTGGGCTAATGAAAAACTGTTTTTT	-	once	TRBJ1-4	TRBV30
CASSTGLAGMYEQYF	TGTGCCAGCAGTACGGGACTAGCGGGAATGTACGAGCAGTACTTC	TRBD2	-	TRBJ2-7	TRBV6-5
CASGDSGNTIYF	TGTGCCAGCGGGGACTCTGGAAACACCATATATTTT	-	-	TRBJ1-3	TRBV6-6
CASSRPSGGSYEQYF	TGTGCCAGCAGCAGACCTTCAGGGGGATCCTACGAGCAGTACTTC	TRBD1	-	TRBJ2-7	TRBV16
CASSLGGRNQETQYF	TGCGCCAGCAGCTTGGGGGGCAGAAACCAAGAGACCCAGTACTTC	-	-	TRBJ2-5	TRBV5-1
CASSPIPGSGTEAFF	TGTGCCAGCTCACCAATCCCAGGGTCTGGGACTGAAGCTTTCTTT	-	once	TRBJ1-1	TRBV18
CASSGQGSYNYGYTF	TGTGCCAGCAGCGGACAGGGGAGCTATAACTATGGCTACACCTTC	TRBD1	-	TRBJ1-2	TRBV7-9
CASSRIPGLADNEQFF	TGTGCCAGCAGCAGAATTCCGGGACTAGCGGACAATGAGCAGTTCTTC	TRBD2	-	TRBJ2-1	TRBV5-4
CASSRQGGKEYGYTF	TGTGCCAGCTCACGGCAGGGAGGGAAGGAATATGGCTACACCTTC	-	-	TRBJ1-2	TRBV18
CASSFPVPGELFF	TGTGCCAGCAGTTTCCCGGTTCCCGGGGAGCTGTTTTTT	-	-	TRBJ2-2	TRBV27
CASSARTGYEQYF	TGTGCCAGCAGTGCCCGGACTGGGTACGAGCAGTACTTC	-	-	TRBJ2-7	TRBV28
CANPTGGMNTEAFF	TGTGCCAACCCGACAGGGGGAATGAACACTGAAGCTTTCTTT	TRBD1	-	TRBJ1-1	TRBV5-8
CASSLGPGKDQPQHF	TGTGCCAGCAGCTTGGGCCCAGGGAAAGATCAGCCCCAGCATTTT	-	-	TRBJ1-5	TRBV5-6
CASSQESTDNQPQHF	TGCGCCAGCAGCCAAGAATCGACGGACAATCAGCCCCAGCATTTT	-	once	TRBJ1-5	TRBV4-3
CSVGVAGLSFGELFF	TGCAGCGTTGGAGTAGCGGGTCTTAGTTTTGGGGAGCTGTTTTTT	TRBD2	-	TRBJ2-2	TRBV29-1
CASSLRTGLNEQFF	TGCGCCAGCAGCCTTCGGACAGGGTTGAATGAGCAGTTCTTC	TRBD1	-	TRBJ2-1	TRBV5-1
CATSIGTLSTDTQYF	TGTGCCACCAGCATCGGGACTCTGAGCACAGATACGCAGTATTTT	-	-	TRBJ2-3	TRBV15
CASSLGGQVYEQFF	TGCGCCAGCAGCTTGGGGGGACAGGTTTATGAGCAGTTCTTC	TRBD1	-	TRBJ2-1	TRBV5-1
CASSFTSGSRETQYF	TGTGCCAGCAGCTTTACTAGCGGGAGTCGAGAGACCCAGTACTTC	TRBD2	once	TRBJ2-5	TRBV11-2
CSASRLAEQFF	TGCAGTGCTAGTCGACTAGCGGAGCAGTTCTTC	TRBD2	-	TRBJ2-1	TRBV20-1